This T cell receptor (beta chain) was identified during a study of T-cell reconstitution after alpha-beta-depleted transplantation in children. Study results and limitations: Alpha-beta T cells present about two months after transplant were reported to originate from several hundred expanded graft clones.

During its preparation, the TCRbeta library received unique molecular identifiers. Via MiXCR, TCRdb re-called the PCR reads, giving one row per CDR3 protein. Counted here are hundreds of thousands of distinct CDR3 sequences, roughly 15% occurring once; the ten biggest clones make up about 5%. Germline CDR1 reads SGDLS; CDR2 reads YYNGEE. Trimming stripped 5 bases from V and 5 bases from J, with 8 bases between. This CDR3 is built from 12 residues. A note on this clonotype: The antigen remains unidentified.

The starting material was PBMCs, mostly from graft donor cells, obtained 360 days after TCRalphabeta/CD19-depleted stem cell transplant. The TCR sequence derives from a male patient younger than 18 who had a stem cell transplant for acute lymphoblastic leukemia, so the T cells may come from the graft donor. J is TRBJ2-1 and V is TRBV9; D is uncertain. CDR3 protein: CASSNLDNEQFF. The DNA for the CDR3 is TGTGCCAGCAGTAACCTCGACAATGAGCAGTTCTTC. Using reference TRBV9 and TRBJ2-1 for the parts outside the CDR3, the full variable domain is DSGVTQTPKHLITATGQRVTLRCSPRSGDLSVYWYQQSLDQGLQFLIQYYNGEERAKGNILERFSAQQFPDLHSELNLSSLELGDSALYFCASSNLDNEQFFGPGTRLTVL.